This TCR beta chain was profiled in a study of T cells in Graves' hyperthyroidism and ophthalmopathy. Overall study findings and caveats: Through a model of 13 V-J features, ophthalmopathy was separated from stable hyperthyroidism. Most thyroid clonotypes expanded above 0.001 appeared in blood too.

Graves' hyperthyroidism without ophthalmopathy progression within 18 months was termed stable. Amplified regions were TCR beta CDR3 sequences from RNA transcripts. HTBI primers were employed in a first-round RT-PCR of the TCR CDR3. TCRdb called the multiplex PCR reads again in MiXCR, with one record for every CDR3 protein. The sample yields a few hundred thousand distinct CDR3 sequences, 35% to 55% seen once. This clonotype was observed many times. Its target is not known. Being one base from a much bigger clone, this may be a read error. The trim removed 5 bases at V and 2 bases at J, leaving 2 bases unmatched. This CDR3 contains 13 residues.

The clonotype comes from a woman between 18 and 29 years old with Graves' hyperthyroidism. Source material: peripheral blood or thyroid tissue (not recorded which). The chain employs TRBV12-3 or TRBV12-4 and TRBJ2-5, with TRBD1 matching 7 bases. CDR3 region: CASSMGQQETQYF. As DNA, the CDR3 is TGTGCCAGCAGTATGGGACAGCAAGAGACCCAGTACTTC.